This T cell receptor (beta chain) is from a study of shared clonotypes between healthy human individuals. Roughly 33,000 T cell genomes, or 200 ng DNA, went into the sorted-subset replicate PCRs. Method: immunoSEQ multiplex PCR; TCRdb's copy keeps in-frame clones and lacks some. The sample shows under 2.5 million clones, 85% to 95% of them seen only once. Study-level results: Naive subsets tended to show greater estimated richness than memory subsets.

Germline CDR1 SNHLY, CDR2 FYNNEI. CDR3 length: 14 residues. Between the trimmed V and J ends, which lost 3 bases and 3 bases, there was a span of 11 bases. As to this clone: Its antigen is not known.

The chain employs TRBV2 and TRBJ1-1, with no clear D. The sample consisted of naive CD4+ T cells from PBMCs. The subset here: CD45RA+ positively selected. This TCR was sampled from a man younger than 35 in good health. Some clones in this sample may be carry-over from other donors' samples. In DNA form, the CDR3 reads TGTGCCAGCAGTGAGATTAGGAGTTACACTGAAGCTTTCTTT. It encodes CASSEIRSYTEAFF.